A single sample gave rise to the 10 T cell receptor beta chains below, sequenced in a study of blood T cells in healthy people across ages. Sample-barcoded 5' priming and a J-beta primer mix drove a second PCR of roughly 6 to 12 cycles. TCRdb re-derived calls from the 5' RACE reads in MiXCR, one entry per CDR3 protein. This sample yields 650,000 to 1,000,000 distinct CDR3 sequences, of which under 40% are seen a single time; approximately 12% belongs to the top ten. The sample taken for sequencing was blood. All receptors derive from a man between 18 and 29 years old in good health.

Notes on this clonotype: An end of the junction differs from the germline gene, which may be a read error. The V and J genes are TRBV5-1 and TRBJ1-4; TRBD1 matches 8 bases. Germline V lookup: CDR1 SGHRS, CDR2 YFSETQ. CDR3 length equals 15 residues. This CDR3 reads CASSSKTGAEEKPFF. The DNA of the CDR3 is TGCGCCAGCAGCTCTAAGACAGGGGCCGAGGAAAAACCGTTTTTT. The whole variable domain, remainder taken from reference TRBV5-1 and TRBJ1-4, is KAGVTQTPRYLIKTRGQQVTLSCSPISGHRSVSWYQQTPGQGLQFLFEYFSETQRNKGNFPGRFSGRQFSNSRSEMNVSTLELGDSALYLCASSSKTGAEEKPFFGSGTQLSVL.

V is TRBV6-2 or TRBV6-3 and J is TRBJ1-1; D uncertain. Trimming removed 9 bases from V and 0 bases from J, with 11 bases in between. The CDR3 has 13 residues. Germline V CDR1 and CDR2: MNHEY, SVGEGT. CDR3 residues: CASRWVMNTEAFF. The CDR3 region has the DNA TGTGCCAGTCGTTGGGTTATGAACACTGAAGCTTTCTTT.

The V call is TRBV5-1, the J call TRBJ1-1; 10 bases are shared with TRBD1. J lost 1 base, V lost 4 bases, and 7 bases had no gene match. Germline V gene data show CDR1 as SGHRS and CDR2 as YFSETQ. The CDR3 is 16 residues long. DNA of the CDR3: TGCGCCAGCAGCGATCAGACAGGGGGCCGGAACACTGAAGCTTTCTTT. This encodes CASSDQTGGRNTEAFF.

The CDR3 is CASKKGAIHEQYF. As DNA, the CDR3 is TGTGCCAGCAAAAAGGGGGCAATTCACGAGCAGTACTTC. The chain is built from TRBV12-3 or TRBV12-4 and TRBJ2-5; 7 bases are a match to TRBD1. The J call may be in error: the DNA end matches TRBJ2-7 better. This CDR3 has 13 residues.

Points on this clonotype: Relative to the germline gene, one junction end is altered; a read error may explain this. The chain carries TRBV6-1 and TRBJ2-5; 8 nucleotides align to TRBD2. The CDR3 is made up of 15 amino acids. Germline V CDR1 and CDR2: MNHNS, SASEGT. CDR3 protein: CANSPEDLAGQTQYF. The DNA of the CDR3 is TGTGCCAACAGTCCAGAGGACTTAGCGGGACAGACCCAGTACTTC.

The sample holds a few counts of this clonotype. The chain carries TRBV28 and TRBJ1-2, with 10 bases that match TRBD1. V lost 5 bases and J lost 4; bases outside the gene matches: 13. The CDR3 sequence is 17 residues long. Per germline, CDR1 MDHEN and CDR2 SYDVKM. The CDR3 sequence: CASSPAPGTGAGYGYTF. As DNA, the CDR3 is TGTGCCAGCAGTCCCGCGCCCGGGACAGGGGCTGGCTATGGCTACACCTTC.

This clonotype was detected only a few times. The genes are TRBV5-1 and TRBJ1-2, with TRBD1 as a possible D gene (6 bases). CDR3 length: 14 residues. Germline values: CDR1 SGHRS, CDR2 YFSETQ. The ends were cut back, 4 bases at V and 4 bases at J, with 14 bases in the middle. In DNA, the CDR3 is TGCGCCAGCAGCCCAAGCGGACAGTCCTATGGCTACACCTTC. Translation gives CASSPSGQSYGYTF. Full variable domain (rest looked up from reference TRBV5-1 and TRBJ1-2): KAGVTQTPRYLIKTRGQQVTLSCSPISGHRSVSWYQQTPGQGLQFLFEYFSETQRNKGNFPGRFSGRQFSNSRSEMNVSTLELGDSALYLCASSPSGQSYGYTFGSGTRLTVV.

The J gene is TRBJ2-1, the V gene TRBV9; 8 positions match TRBD1. V shed 4 bases and J 2 bases; nucleotides not matched to a gene: 5. The CDR3 is 15 residues long. Germline lookup yields CDR1 SGDLS and CDR2 YYNGEE. CDR3 in amino acids: CASSPQGQAYNEQFF. The DNA for the CDR3 is TGTGCCAGCAGCCCACAGGGACAGGCCTACAATGAGCAGTTCTTC.

Ten or more counts support this clonotype. For the CDR3, the DNA is TGTGCCAGCAGTTTACTAGCGGTAACAGATACGCAGTATTTT. Translated, it gives CASSLLAVTDTQYF. The chain combines TRBV12-3 or TRBV12-4 with TRBJ2-3; 7 bases match TRBD2. The V gene end was trimmed by 2 bases and the J gene end by 3 bases; junction bases not matched to a gene: 2. CDR3 length: 14 residues.

V is TRBV2 and J is TRBJ2-1; D uncertain. CDR1 SNHLY and CDR2 FYNNEI come from the germline V gene. Trimming took 1 base from V and 10 from J, leaving 8 bases between them. The CDR3 spans 12 residues. CDR3 nucleotide sequence: TGTGCCAGCAGTGAAGGTCTGGTGGAGCAGTTCTTC. It is translated as CASSEGLVEQFF. Filled out from reference TRBV2 and TRBJ2-1, the complete variable domain reads EPEVTQTPSHQVTQMGQEVILRCVPISNHLYFYWYRQILGQKVEFLVSFYNNEISEKSEIFDDQFSVERPDGSNFTLKIRSTKLEDSAMYFCASSEGLVEQFFGPGTRLTVL.